These T cell receptor beta chains were read from a single sample in a study of OX40 agonist ivuxolimab in advanced cancers. The data were produced by immunoSEQ multiplex PCR, yet TCRdb's version contains in-frame clones alone and is incomplete. Of more than 15,000 clones in the sample, approximately 69% were seen once. The material was CD4+ or CD8+ T cells sorted from blood, obtained in a trial of the OX40 agonist ivuxolimab. The receptors were sampled from an adult with an advanced solid tumor such as melanoma, head and neck, liver or kidney cancer. CDR3s include the opening cysteine and the closing phenylalanine or tryptophan. Fields, in order: V gene, CDR3 protein.

V gene: TRBV6-5
CDR3 protein: CASRSLQGRSYEQYF

V gene: TRBV28
CDR3 protein: CASSFSPYSYEQYF

V gene: TRBV27
CDR3 protein: CASRPASVYEQYF

V gene: TRBV7-6
CDR3 protein: CASSKFLGGPGGELFF

V gene: TRBV6-6
CDR3 protein: CASSNVDREKETQYF

V gene: TRBV2
CDR3 protein: CASGQGYNEQFF

V gene: TRBV6-1
CDR3 protein: CASSEFHVIRDTGELFF

V gene: TRBV11-2
CDR3 protein: CASSLFSYAYEQYF

V gene: TRBV2
CDR3 protein: CASSRGTSGTDTQYF

V gene: TRBV4-1
CDR3 protein: CASSQVLAGHYEQYF

V gene: TRBV5-6
CDR3 protein: CASSPQGGETQYF

V gene: TRBV28
CDR3 protein: CASSSSTDRARETQYF

V gene: TRBV28
CDR3 protein: CASSLVRLGVNEQFF

V gene: TRBV19
CDR3 protein: CASSIEDSNQPQHF

V gene: TRBV11-2
CDR3 protein: CASSLDGGNYMNTEAFF

V gene: TRBV6-6
CDR3 protein: CASSYLATGVYGYTF

V gene: TRBV9
CDR3 protein: CASSAGLAGGNTGELFF

V gene: TRBV7-2
CDR3 protein: CASSQTAGHTLNEQFF

V gene: TRBV7-2
CDR3 protein: CASRGTGDLSYTF

V gene: TRBV5-1
CDR3 protein: CASSLASGRGAYEQYF

V gene: TRBV6-1
CDR3 protein: CASSNSYNEQFF

V gene: TRBV6-1
CDR3 protein: CASSVELHNEQFF

V gene: TRBV6-6
CDR3 protein: CASSYGFAYEQYF

V gene: TRBV15
CDR3 protein: CATSRDKDSRGDTQYF

V gene: TRBV7-9
CDR3 protein: CASSRGEHPYEQYF

V gene: TRBV6-1
CDR3 protein: CASTLGRTGYTF

V gene: TRBV29-1
CDR3 protein: CSVEAGTEYEQYF

V gene: TRBV9
CDR3 protein: CAQGSNTQYF

V gene: TRBV27
CDR3 protein: CASSLSDGYGYTF

V gene: TRBV7-6
CDR3 protein: CASSLIGGEQYF

V gene: TRBV28
CDR3 protein: CASSLLGTSGTDTQYF

V gene: TRBV9
CDR3 protein: CASTADSTDTQYF

V gene: TRBV4-2
CDR3 protein: CASSQGLAGALSTDTQYF

V gene: TRBV28
CDR3 protein: CASRPGLAGNTGELFF

V gene: TRBV27
CDR3 protein: CASSPTILGEQFF

V gene: TRBV7-6
CDR3 protein: CASSLDVLDSYNEQFF

V gene: TRBV2
CDR3 protein: CASSDSSSGSSYNEQFF

V gene: TRBV28
CDR3 protein: CASSFVGYNEQFF

V gene: TRBV28
CDR3 protein: CASSSTSGREADTQYF

V gene: TRBV28
CDR3 protein: CASSFEGDGYTF

V gene: TRBV27
CDR3 protein: CASSLGGWNEQYF

V gene: TRBV11-2
CDR3 protein: CASGEGLNTEAFF

V gene: TRBV19
CDR3 protein: CASIGQGAGTEAFF

V gene: TRBV4-1
CDR3 protein: CASSQETGTYEQYF

V gene: TRBV19
CDR3 protein: CASSLAGRSTDTQYF

V gene: TRBV5-6
CDR3 protein: CASRSGTGGSGELFF

V gene: TRBV19
CDR3 protein: CASSIVWATFIETQYF

V gene: TRBV28
CDR3 protein: CASSSWGGNTEAFF

V gene: TRBV28
CDR3 protein: CASRRQGARTGELFF

V gene: TRBV9
CDR3 protein: CASSEDRPSGEQFF

V gene: TRBV27
CDR3 protein: CASSSIGQLLGNGYTF

V gene: TRBV4-2
CDR3 protein: CASSLEMEWSEQFF

V gene: TRBV6-5
CDR3 protein: CASSLGLTYEQYF

V gene: TRBV4-1
CDR3 protein: CASSQELAGIKNTQYF

V gene: TRBV28
CDR3 protein: CASSFRPAGQPQHF

V gene: TRBV28
CDR3 protein: CASSSTGFELNEQYF

V gene: TRBV10-3
CDR3 protein: CAISESSGRAYNEQFF

V gene: TRBV13
CDR3 protein: CASSLAPFQETQYF

V gene: TRBV5-8
CDR3 protein: CASSLGQGRPYEQYF

V gene: TRBV4-1
CDR3 protein: CASSQVPGAQGNNEQFF